This T cell receptor (beta chain) was captured by sequencing in a study of neurological immune-mediated disorders. Findings of the study overall: Phylogenetic grouping placed 18 of 34 multiple sclerosis patients' repertoires in one related-CDR3 cluster, a possible signature. There were no CDR3 amino acid sequences shared by expanded clones across subjects, a result suggesting private repertoires in all groups.

cDNA synthesis was performed by 5'RACE with 10-nucleotide random UMIs. TCRdb analysed the 5' RACE reads with MiXCR anew, one entry per CDR3 protein. This sample carries over 35,000 distinct CDR3 sequences, around 2.5% of them seen once, and the ten largest clones take about 2.4%. Source material was 2 million unsorted PBMCs, stored at -80 °C in RNAlater. CDR1 and CDR2 from the germline V gene are SGHRS and YFSETQ. The V end was cut by 0 bases, the J end by 4 bases, with 7 bases between. There are 13 residues in the CDR3. This clonotype has ten or more counts. No antigen is known for it. V and J are TRBV5-1 and TRBJ1-2; D call uncertain. The source of this sequence is a man aged 45-60 years with multiple sclerosis. Sequencing was performed on PBMCs. The CDR3 DNA reads as TGCGCCAGCAGCTTGGAAGTTGGCTATGGCTACACCTTC. Amino acid sequence: CASSLEVGYGYTF.